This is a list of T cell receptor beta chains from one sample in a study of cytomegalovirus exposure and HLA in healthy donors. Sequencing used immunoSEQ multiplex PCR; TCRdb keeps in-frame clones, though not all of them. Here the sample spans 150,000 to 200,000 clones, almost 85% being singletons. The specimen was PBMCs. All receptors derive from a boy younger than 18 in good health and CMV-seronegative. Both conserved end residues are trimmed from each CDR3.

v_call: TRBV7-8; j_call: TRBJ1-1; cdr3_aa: ASSYPLGGDDTEAF
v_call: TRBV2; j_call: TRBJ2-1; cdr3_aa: ASSEAGDRPYNEQF
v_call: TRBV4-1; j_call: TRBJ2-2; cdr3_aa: ASSQGRLRTGELF
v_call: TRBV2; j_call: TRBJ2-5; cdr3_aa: ASSVTGQETQY
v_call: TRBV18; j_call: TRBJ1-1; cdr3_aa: ASSIKRGGAF
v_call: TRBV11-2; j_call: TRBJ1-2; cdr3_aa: ASSLDQGQGLNGYT
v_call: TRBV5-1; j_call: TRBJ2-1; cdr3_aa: ASSLGVDSGGNEQF
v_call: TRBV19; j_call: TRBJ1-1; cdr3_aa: ASSIRGRLNTEAF
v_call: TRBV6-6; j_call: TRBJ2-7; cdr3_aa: ASSPVPYEQY
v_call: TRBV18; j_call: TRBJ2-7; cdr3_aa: ASSPGTVNSYEQY
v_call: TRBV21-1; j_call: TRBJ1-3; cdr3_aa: ASPPNPLTGSGNTIY
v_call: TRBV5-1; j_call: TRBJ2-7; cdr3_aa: ASSLGTGGNYEQY
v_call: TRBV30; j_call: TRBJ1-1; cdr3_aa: AWTGQQGGYTEAF
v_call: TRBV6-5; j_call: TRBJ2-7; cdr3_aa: ASSRDRRYEQY
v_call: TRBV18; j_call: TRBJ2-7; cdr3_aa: ASFPGQGSYEQY
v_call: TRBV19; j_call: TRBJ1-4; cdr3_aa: ASSEAGFLSEKLF
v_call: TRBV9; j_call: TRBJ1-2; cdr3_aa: ASSVHGRIPTNYGYT
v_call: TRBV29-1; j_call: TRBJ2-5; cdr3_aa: SVGDRQETQY
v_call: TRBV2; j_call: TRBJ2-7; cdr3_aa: ASSERDRAYEQY
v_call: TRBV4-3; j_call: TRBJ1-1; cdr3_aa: ASSQDQGTLLSSQEAF
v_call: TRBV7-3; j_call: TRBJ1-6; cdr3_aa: ASSLSPDSGSSPLH
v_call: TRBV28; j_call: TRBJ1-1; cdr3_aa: ASSLPRGFAF
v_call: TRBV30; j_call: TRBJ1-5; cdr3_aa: AWSVQDNQPQH
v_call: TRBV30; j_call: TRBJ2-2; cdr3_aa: AWNLGQGNTGELF
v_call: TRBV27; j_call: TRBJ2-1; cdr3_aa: ASSPGDSLLYNEQF
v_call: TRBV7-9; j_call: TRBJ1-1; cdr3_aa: ASSLAQGRNTEAF
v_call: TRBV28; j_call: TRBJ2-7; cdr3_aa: ASSPRGGYTYEQY
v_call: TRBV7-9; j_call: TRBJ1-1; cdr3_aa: ASSSTDRETEAF
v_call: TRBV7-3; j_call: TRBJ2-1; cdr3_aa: ASSSLTSSDEQF
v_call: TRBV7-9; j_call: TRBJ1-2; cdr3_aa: ASSQETGLEPYT
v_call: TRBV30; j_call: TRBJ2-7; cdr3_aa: AWSPVGQGKISYEQY
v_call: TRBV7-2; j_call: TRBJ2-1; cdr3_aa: ASSLARYNEQF
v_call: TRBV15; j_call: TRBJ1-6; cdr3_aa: ATSREDRANSPLH
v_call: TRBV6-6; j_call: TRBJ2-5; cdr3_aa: ASSSPLGPQETQY
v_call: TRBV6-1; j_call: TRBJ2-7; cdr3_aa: ASRTRTSDSYEQY
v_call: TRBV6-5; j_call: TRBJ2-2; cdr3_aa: ASTQGGTGELF
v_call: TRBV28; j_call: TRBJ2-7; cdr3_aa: ASKGTGGSEQY
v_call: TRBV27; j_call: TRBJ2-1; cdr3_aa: ASSSLAGVAYNEQF
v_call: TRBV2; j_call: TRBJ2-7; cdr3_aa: ASSEWRAGYEQY
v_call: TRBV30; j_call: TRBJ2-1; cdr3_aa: AWTSGLEQF
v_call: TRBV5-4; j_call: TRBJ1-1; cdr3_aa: ASSPDRALTEAF
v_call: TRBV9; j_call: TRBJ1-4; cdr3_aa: ASSVGTGRTEKLF
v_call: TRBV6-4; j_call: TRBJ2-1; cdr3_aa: ASSDGSDYNEQF
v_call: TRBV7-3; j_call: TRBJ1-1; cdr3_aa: ASSPSPIMNTEAF
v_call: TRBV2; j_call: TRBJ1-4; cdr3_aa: ASSGTQGYEGKLF
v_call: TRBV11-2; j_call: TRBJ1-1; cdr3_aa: ASSLKGGTEAF
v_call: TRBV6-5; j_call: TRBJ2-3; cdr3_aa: ASRLAQGADTQY
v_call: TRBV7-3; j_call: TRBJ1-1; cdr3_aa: ASSLQGYTEAF
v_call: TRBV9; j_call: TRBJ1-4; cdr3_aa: ASSVDSGGNEKLF
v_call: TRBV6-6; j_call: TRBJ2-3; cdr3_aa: ASSSFGATDTQY
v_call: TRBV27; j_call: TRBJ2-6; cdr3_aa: ASTGTGHSGANVLT
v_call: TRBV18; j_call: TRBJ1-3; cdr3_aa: ASYQGTSGNTIY
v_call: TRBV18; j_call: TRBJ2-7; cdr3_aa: ASSPLPGGAALEQY